Detailed here is one TCR beta chain. Its specificity is not known. Germline is not matched at one junction end, which may reflect a read error. cDNA specific to TCR beta was made from around 530 ng of total RNA, with a constant-region primer employed for priming. The TCR beta library was amplified through three nested multiplex PCR rounds in a modified ARM-PCR procedure. Forward primers for TRBV1-TRBV30 and a C-beta reverse primer served the first two PCR rounds, at 10 cycles each. TCRdb passed the multiplex PCR reads through MiXCR, listing each CDR3 protein once. The table has 320,000 or so distinct CDR3 sequences, less than 75% seen once. Extraction also yielded germline DNA, while blood RNA was obtained from unsorted whole blood. The data stem from a study of tumor-infiltrating lymphocytes in primary liver carcinoma. Study in general: Measuring roughly 4 to 10 cm across, the tumors were staged as T1-T3 N0M0. Samples produced roughly 3.65 to 7.5 million productive TCRbeta reads, comparable across tissue types. Overall study findings and caveats: Paired tumor-adjacent and tumor-blood samples overlapped less than tumor region pairs did. Since the samples were bulk and unsorted, the CD4+ and CD8+ repertoires were not compared.

The CDR3 consists of 17 residues. CDR1 SGHAT and CDR2 FQNNGV come from the germline V gene. This rearrangement joins TRBV11-2 to TRBJ1-1, with D maybe TRBD1 (5 bases). Sequenced sample: peripheral blood. The TCR originated in a man aged 35-49 years with primary liver carcinoma and hepatitis B virus infection. CDR3 amino acids: CASSLVGSGGSNTEALF. The CDR3 nucleotides read TGTGCCAGTAGCTTAGTTGGGAGTGGGGGATCGAACACTGAAGCTCTCTTT.